This TCR beta chain was obtained from a study of blood T cell repertoires in COVID-19. The CDR3 sequence is 17 residues long. CDR1 is LNHDA and CDR2 is SQIVND in the germline V gene (reference sequence). Trimming took 5 bases from V and 4 from J; bases not matched to a gene: 12. Sequencing was performed with immunoSEQ multiplex PCR; in TCRdb, only in-frame clones are kept and a portion is missing. This sample has about 270,000 clones, with around nine tenths found just once. This rearrangement joins TRBV19 to TRBJ2-1; 9 bases are shared with TRBD1. The sample comprised peripheral blood. This receptor was taken from a woman in her sixties or seventies who had recovered from COVID-19. The CDR3 protein is CASSLRTGAMIYNEQFF. The CDR3 DNA reads TGTGCCAGTAGTCTTAGGACAGGGGCGATGATTTACAATGAGCAGTTCTTC.